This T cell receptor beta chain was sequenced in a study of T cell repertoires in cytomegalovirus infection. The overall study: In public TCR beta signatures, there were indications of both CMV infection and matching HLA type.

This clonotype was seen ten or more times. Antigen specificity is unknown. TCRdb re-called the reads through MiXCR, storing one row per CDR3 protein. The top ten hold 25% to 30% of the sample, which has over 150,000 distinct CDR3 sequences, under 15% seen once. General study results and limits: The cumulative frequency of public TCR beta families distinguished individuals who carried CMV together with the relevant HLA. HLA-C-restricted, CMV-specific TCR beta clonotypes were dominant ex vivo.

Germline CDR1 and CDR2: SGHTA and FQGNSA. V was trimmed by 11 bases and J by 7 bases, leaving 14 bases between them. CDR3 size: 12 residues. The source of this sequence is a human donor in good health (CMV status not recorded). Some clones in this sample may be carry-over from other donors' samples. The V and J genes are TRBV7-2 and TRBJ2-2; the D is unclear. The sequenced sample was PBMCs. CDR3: CAFRKEGGELFF. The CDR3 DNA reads TGTGCCTTCAGGAAAGAAGGCGGGGAGCTGTTTTTT.